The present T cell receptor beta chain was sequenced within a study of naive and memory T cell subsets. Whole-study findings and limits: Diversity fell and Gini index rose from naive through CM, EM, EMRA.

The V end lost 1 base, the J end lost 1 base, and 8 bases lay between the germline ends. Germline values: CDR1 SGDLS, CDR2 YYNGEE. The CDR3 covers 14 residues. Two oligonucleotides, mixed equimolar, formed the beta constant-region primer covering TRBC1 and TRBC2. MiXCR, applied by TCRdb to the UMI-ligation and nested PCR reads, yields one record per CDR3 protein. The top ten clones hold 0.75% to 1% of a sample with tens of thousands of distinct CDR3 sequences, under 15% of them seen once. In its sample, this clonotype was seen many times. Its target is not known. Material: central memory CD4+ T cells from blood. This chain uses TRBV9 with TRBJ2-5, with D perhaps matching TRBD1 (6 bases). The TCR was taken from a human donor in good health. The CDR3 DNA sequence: TGTGCCAGCAGCGTACAGGGGTTCCAAGAGACCCAGTACTTC. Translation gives CASSVQGFQETQYF. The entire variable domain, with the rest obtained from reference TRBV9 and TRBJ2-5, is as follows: DSGVTQTPKHLITATGQRVTLRCSPRSGDLSVYWYQQSLDQGLQFLIQYYNGEERAKGNILERFSAQQFPDLHSELNLSSLELGDSALYFCASSVQGFQETQYFGPGTRLLVL.